This T cell receptor (beta chain) was observed in a study of blood T cells in healthy people across ages (dated by TCRdb to between 2014 and 2016). For context, the study as a whole: In model experiments, template switching captured roughly one uniquely barcoded TCR beta cDNA molecule for every two T cells. To track age-related changes in TCR beta repertoire diversity, the study relied on deep sequencing normalized with unique cDNA molecular identifiers. The donors were split into four age groups: young (average about 15 years), middle-aged (roughly 39), aged (more than 60) and long-lived (more than 80). To avoid experimental bias, donors of different ages were randomly spread across the sequencing lanes. The study analyzed two additional independent replicas of 1 million unique cDNA reads from the same blood draw for two donors, one aged 18 to 30 and one aged 80 or older.

Concerning this clonotype: No cognate antigen has been identified for it. Per-base qualities were not stored, and no clone one base away is much larger.

Systemically healthy Caucasian individuals from Russia, 35 to 50 in total and aged about 6 to 95 years, were included as donors. About 9.6 milliliters of peripheral blood were collected from each donor into EDTA-treated Vacutainer tubes. Ficoll-Paque density-gradient centrifugation was used to isolate PBMCs, with at least 7 million obtained per sample. Trizol reagent was used to extract total RNA from the PBMCs, yielding at least 6 micrograms per sample. Naive CD45RAhigh/CD27high T cell percentages were measured by flow cytometry on a PBMC aliquot from every donor. The germline V gene (reference sequence) yields MNHEY for CDR1 and SMNVEV for CDR2. The junction carries 12 bases between V and J, which are trimmed by 2 bases and 3 bases respectively. CDR3 length: 15 amino acids, cysteine to phenylalanine. Only the CDR3 part of the read is kept: 45 bases, read in frame from the first base. The investigation overall reported the following: Donor CMV infection status was unknown, potentially confounding age-related changes in expanded clonotypes. There was a strong correlation between observed TCR beta diversity and the percentage of naive T cells measured by flow cytometry. Conclusive comparison of naive and antigen-experienced compartments was prevented by the profiling of bulk unsorted PBMCs. Observed TCR beta diversity per million T cells fell roughly linearly with age, and a significant reduction was already apparent by age approximately 40. Compared with the aged group, the long-lived group had more naive CD4+ T cells, fewer expanded clones and increased TCR diversity, suggesting age selection. Estimates of total diversity based on one million sequenced T cells were regarded as lower bounds and as underestimates.

Library preparation used 5' RACE. Instrument on record: Illumina HiSeq 2500. A second PCR of roughly 6 to 11 cycles was run with a J-beta primer mix and a sample-barcoded 5' primer. A unique molecular identifier was introduced onto each TCR beta cDNA molecule by a template-switch 5' adaptor carrying 12 random nucleotides. Each sample yielded at least 2.5 million CDR3-containing paired-end reads. First-strand cDNA was synthesized from all RNA with the Mint cDNA synthesis kit, primed by a TRBC-specific oligonucleotide. Following uracil-DNA glycosylase treatment, a first 18-cycle PCR with universal primers M1SS and BC2_uni_R was performed on all cDNA. Per the original workflow: Normalization of each sample was performed by random selection of 1 million high-quality reads, each carrying a distinct molecular identifier. Reads sharing molecular identifiers were discarded rather than binned into consensus sequences. MiTCR, with a Q25 quality threshold and the strictest error-elimination algorithm, was used for CDR3 identification, clonotype clustering and error correction. Lower-bound total TCR beta diversity was estimated with a nonparametric unseen species model using Euler transformation. Using fastp trimming at Q25 and MiXCR clonotype assembly, TCRdb reanalyzed the public sequencing data and kept in-frame beta chains. Entries are consolidated by CDR3 protein sequence, retaining the most common genes and DNA. It is TCRdb's table, rather than the study itself, that gives the V and J calls and clone size. Counted in this sample were about 1.4 million distinct CDR3 sequences; roughly 60% of them appeared once. The ten largest make up 6.5% to 8% of the sample.

Source material: blood. Rearrangement joined TRBV27 to TRBJ2-3, with TRBD1 tentatively as D gene (5 bases match). The origin of this receptor is a man aged 18 to 35 in good health. The nucleotide sequence reads as follows: TGTGCCAGCAGTTTAGGCAGGGTGGGGACAGATACGCAGTATTTT. Its protein is CASSLGRVGTDTQYF.